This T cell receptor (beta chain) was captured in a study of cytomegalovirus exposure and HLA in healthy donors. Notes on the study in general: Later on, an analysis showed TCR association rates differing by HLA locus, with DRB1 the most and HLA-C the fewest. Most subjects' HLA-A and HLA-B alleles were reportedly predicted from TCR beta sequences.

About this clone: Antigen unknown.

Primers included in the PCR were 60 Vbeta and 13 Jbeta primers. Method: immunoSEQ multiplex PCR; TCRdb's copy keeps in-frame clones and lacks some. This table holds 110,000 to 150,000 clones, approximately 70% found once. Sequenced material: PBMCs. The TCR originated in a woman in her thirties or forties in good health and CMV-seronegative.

CDR3 residues: CATTADRSNTEAFF. The CDR3 nucleotides are TGTGCCACCACCGCGGACAGGTCGAACACTGAAGCTTTCTTT. The chain recombines TRBV15 with TRBJ1-1; 7 nucleotides match TRBD1. The CDR3 is made up of 14 amino acids. J was trimmed by 1 base and V by 7 bases; bases with no gene match: 6. The germline V gene encodes CDR1 LNHNV and CDR2 YYDKDF (reference sequence).